Each of the 29 T cell receptor beta chains below was sequenced from the same sample in a study of T cell responses to AZD1222 COVID-19 vaccine. Clones were read by immunoSEQ multiplex PCR, and TCRdb kept only the in-frame ones, dropping some. The sample has roughly 100,000 clones; 82% are singletons. The source material was peripheral blood, sampled on day 0 of AZD1222 vaccination. These receptors all stem from an adult in good health.

The chain is built from TRBV4-1 and TRBJ1-2, with 7 positions matching TRBD1. This CDR3 has 13 amino acids. Germline V gene lookup returns CDR1 MGHRA and CDR2 YSYEKL. J gave up 6 bases and V 1 base, and 2 bases lay outside the gene matches. The DNA of the CDR3 is TGCGCCAGCAGCCAAGTGACAGGGAATGGCTACACCTTC. Its protein is CASSQVTGNGYTF.

The chain links TRBV7-2 to TRBJ1-1, with D uncertain. V was pared by 2 bases and J by 2 bases, with 9 bases between. The CDR3 runs 14 residues. CDR1 and CDR2 from the germline V gene are SGHTA and FQGNSA. CDR3 DNA sequence: TGTGCCAGCAGCTTAAACGGGAAAAACACTGAAGCTTTCTTT. Translating it yields CASSLNGKNTEAFF.

The chain is built from TRBV5-1 and TRBJ1-1; 7 bases line up with TRBD1. Trimming removed 4 bases from V and 0 bases from J; junction bases left unmatched: 12. The CDR3 totals 17 residues. CDR1 and CDR2 (germline): SGHRS, YFSETQ. CDR3: CASSPQPGQRMNTEAFF. Written as DNA, the CDR3 is TGCGCCAGCAGCCCGCAACCGGGACAGCGAATGAACACTGAAGCTTTCTTT.

The V gene is TRBV3-1 (or the pseudogene TRBV3-2), the J gene TRBJ1-2; 9 bases are a match to TRBD1. Looked up from germline, CDR1 is LGHDT and CDR2 is YNNKEL (reference sequence). The CDR3 loop spans 16 amino acids. Losses at the gene ends were 4 bases for V and 6 bases for J; bases not matched to a gene: 12. In nucleotides, the CDR3 is TGTGCCAGCAGCCCGGGTCCCGGGACAGGGTTCCATGGCTACACCTTC. Amino acids: CASSPGPGTGFHGYTF.

The sample holds one count of this clone. This chain uses TRBV18 with TRBJ1-1; D unclear. CDR1 KGHSH and CDR2 LQKENI come from the germline V gene. The length of the CDR3 is 12 residues. Trimming left V 4 bases short and J 9 bases short, with 12 bases between. The CDR3 region is CASSLSREQAFF. The DNA for the CDR3 is TGTGCCAGCTCACTCTCGAGGGAGCAAGCTTTCTTT.

This sequence joins TRBV10-2 and TRBJ1-4; 10 positions match TRBD1. Per the germline V gene, CDR1 is WSHSY and CDR2 is SAAADI. The ends lost 3 bases at V and 6 bases at J; junction bases unmatched: 4. This CDR3 is 15 amino acids long. CDR3 DNA sequence: TGCGCCAGCAGTGACCCCGGGACAGGGGATGAAAAACTGTTTTTT. Encoded protein: CASSDPGTGDEKLFF.

The chain carries TRBV3-1 (or the pseudogene TRBV3-2) and TRBJ1-2, with D unresolved. CDR3 length equals 13 residues. Germline-derived CDR1 and CDR2 are LGHDT and YNNKEL (reference sequence). Trimming removed 0 bases from V and 6 bases from J, with 8 bases in between. The CDR3 reads CASSQEKADGYTF. CDR3 nucleotide sequence: TGTGCCAGCAGCCAAGAGAAGGCAGATGGCTACACCTTC.

The chain joins TRBV12-5 to TRBJ2-3, with a possible D match to TRBD2 (5 bases). V was pared by 3 bases and J by 5 bases, with 12 bases between. The CDR3 has 14 amino acids. Germline V gives CDR1 LGHNT, CDR2 FRNRAP. The CDR3 here is CASGLVSGKDTQYF. CDR3 sequence (DNA): TGTGCTAGTGGTTTAGTGTCGGGGAAAGATACGCAGTATTTT.

The rearrangement joins TRBV4-2 to TRBJ1-2; D unclear. Germline assignment: CDR1 LGHNA and CDR2 YNFKEQ. The ends were cut back, 3 bases at V and 3 bases at J, with 14 bases in the middle. This CDR3 spans 15 amino acids. In nucleotides, the CDR3 is TGTGCCAGCAGCCAGAAGGCGGTTAAGGACTATGGCTACACCTTC. The encoded protein is CASSQKAVKDYGYTF.

Comment on this clone: This sequence may be a read error, since a much larger clone differs from it by one base. Other DNA sequences in this sample translate to the same CDR3. The chain carries TRBV7-2 and TRBJ1-4; the D gene is possibly TRBD1 (6 bases). Between the trimmed V and J ends, which lost 5 bases and 8 bases, there was a span of 9 bases. Germline V lookup: CDR1 SGHTA, CDR2 FQGNSA. The CDR3 is made up of 12 amino acids. This CDR3 is CASSPQGEKLFF. The CDR3 DNA follows: TGTGCCAGCAGCCCACAGGGAGAAAAACTGTTTTTT.

The chain joins TRBV5-4 to TRBJ1-2; D is unclear. In germline, CDR1 is SGHNT, CDR2 YYREEE (reference sequence). V was clipped by 1 base and J by 8 bases, with 9 bases between them. The CDR3 runs 12 residues. The CDR3 bases are TGTGCCAGCAGCTTGTATGGGGAGGGCTACACCTTC. Translated: CASSLYGEGYTF.

This chain links TRBV6-5 with TRBJ1-2, with D possibly matching TRBD1 (5 bases). The CDR3 extends over 15 amino acids. Germline V gives CDR1 MNHEY, CDR2 SVGAGI. Trimming removed 5 bases at V and 2 bases at J, with 15 bases between. The CDR3 DNA sequence: TGTGCCAGCAGTCCCCCAGGGAGGCCAAACTATGGCTACACCTTC. It is translated as CASSPPGRPNYGYTF.

The count of this clone is one. This chain links TRBV7-2 with TRBJ2-7; 7 bases agree with TRBD1. CDR1 and CDR2 from the germline V gene are SGHTA and FQGNSA. The V segment lost 5 bases and the J segment 1 base; nucleotides outside the gene matches: 5. The CDR3 runs 14 residues. The CDR3 DNA sequence: TGTGCCAGCAGCCCGGGACAGTTATCCTACGAGCAGTACTTC. It is translated as CASSPGQLSYEQYF.

The V gene is TRBV3-1 (or the pseudogene TRBV3-2), the J gene TRBJ1-5, with a weak D call TRBD1 (5 bases). Germline V lookup: CDR1 LGHDT, CDR2 YNNKEL (reference sequence). The CDR3 has 12 residues. Trimming took 8 bases from V and 4 from J, leaving 9 bases between them. CDR3 amino acids: CASGWGNQPQHF. The CDR3 coding sequence is TGTGCCAGCGGGTGGGGGAATCAGCCCCAGCATTTT.

The chain combines TRBV5-5 with TRBJ1-4; no firm D call. The CDR3 consists of 13 residues. Trimming stripped 0 bases from V and 8 bases from J, with 8 bases between. The germline V gene has CDR1 SGHKS and CDR2 YYEKEE (reference sequence). CDR3 residues: CASSLASPEKLFF. The CDR3 nucleotides are TGTGCCAGCAGCTTGGCCAGTCCAGAAAAACTGTTTTTT. The full variable domain, rest sourced from reference TRBV5-5 and TRBJ1-4, is DAGVTQSPTHLIKTRGQQVTLRCSPISGHKSVSWYQQVLGQGPQFIFQYYEKEERGRGNFPDRFSARQFPNYSSELNVNALLLGDSALYLCASSLASPEKLFFGSGTQLSVL.

The chain couples TRBV5-1 to TRBJ1-2; 9 nucleotides match TRBD1. J gave up 6 bases and V 4 bases, and 10 bases lay outside the gene matches. Germline V gives CDR1 SGHRS, CDR2 YFSETQ. This CDR3 is 15 amino acids long. The CDR3 reads CASSLTPGQGNGYTF. DNA for the CDR3: TGCGCCAGCAGCCTTACTCCGGGACAGGGAAATGGCTACACCTTC.

This sequence joins TRBV7-9 and TRBJ2-4; no reliable D call. CDR1 is SEHNR and CDR2 is FQNEAQ in the germline V gene (reference sequence). V was pared by 1 base and J by 6 bases, with 10 bases between. This CDR3 is 14 amino acids long. The CDR3 loop is CASSLDRAGNIQYF. The CDR3 coding sequence is TGTGCCAGCAGCTTAGATAGGGCCGGAAACATTCAGTACTTC.

This rearrangement joins TRBV19 to TRBJ1-2; TRBD1 is a possible D gene (5 bases). Germline V gene sequence: CDR1 LNHDA, CDR2 SQIVND (reference sequence). CDR3 size: 13 residues. V was clipped by 5 bases and J by 10 bases, with 17 bases between them. The CDR3 region is CASSQSSGTFYTF. The CDR3 DNA reads TGTGCCAGTAGTCAGTCGTCAGGGACCTTCTACACCTTC. Complete variable domain (other parts from reference TRBV19 and TRBJ1-2): DGGITQSPKYLFRKEGQNVTLSCEQNLNHDAMYWYRQDPGQGLRLIYYSQIVNDFQKGDIAEGYSVSREKKESFPLTVTSAQKNPTAFYLCASSQSSGTFYTFGSGTRLTVV.

The rearrangement links TRBV15 to TRBJ2-5; 8 bases match TRBD2. J gave up 5 bases and V 1 base, and 6 bases lay outside the gene matches. CDR3 length: 15 amino acids. Germline V CDR1 and CDR2: LNHNV, YYDKDF (reference sequence). The CDR3: CATSRARAGVETQYF. CDR3 bases: TGTGCCACCAGCAGAGCGAGAGCGGGGGTTGAGACCCAGTACTTC.

This chain uses TRBV23-1 with TRBJ2-7; no clear D. TRBV23-1 is assigned to the ORF class and has an uncertain function. The CDR3 is made up of 17 amino acids. Trimming cost V 3 bases and J 0 bases, with 18 bases left between them. In DNA form, the CDR3 reads TGCGCCAGCAGTCAGCCATGGACGTCAAGGGTCTCCTACGAGCAGTACTTC. It is translated as CASSQPWTSRVSYEQYF.

CDR3 nucleotide sequence: TGCGCCAGCAGCCAAGATTTGGGGACAGGGAACTATGGCTACACCTTC. Encoded protein: CASSQDLGTGNYGYTF. The rearrangement joins TRBV4-3 to TRBJ1-2, with 9 bases aligning to TRBD1. V shed 0 bases and J 2 bases; nucleotides not matched to a gene: 4. Germline CDR1 and CDR2: LGHNA and YSLEER. This CDR3 contains 16 residues.

The chain has TRBV10-1 and TRBJ2-7; D call uncertain. CDR3 length: 11 amino acids. V was trimmed by 4 bases and J by 2 bases, leaving 3 bases between them. The germline gives CDR1 WNHNN, CDR2 SYGVQD (reference sequence). CDR3 sequence: CASSGPYEQYF. In nucleotides, the CDR3 is TGCGCCAGCAGTGGACCCTACGAGCAGTACTTC.

This chain uses TRBV2 with TRBJ2-7; D possibly uses TRBD1 or TRBD2 (5 bases each). Trimming left V 3 bases short and J 6 bases short, with 12 bases between. The CDR3 spans 13 residues. Per the germline V gene, CDR1 is SNHLY and CDR2 is FYNNEI. The CDR3 region is CASSELVRGEQYF. The CDR3, as DNA: TGTGCCAGCAGTGAGTTGGTGAGGGGCGAGCAGTACTTC.

Points on this clone: In the same sample, other DNA sequences code for this CDR3. The chain links TRBV6-2 or TRBV6-3 to TRBJ2-5; D is unresolved. CDR1 and CDR2 (germline): MNHEY, SVGEGT. This CDR3 region has 12 residues. The V end was cut by 0 bases, the J end by 1 base, with 0 bases between. The CDR3 loop reads CASSYSQETQYF. DNA for the CDR3: TGTGCCAGCAGTTACTCCCAAGAGACCCAGTACTTC.

This chain links TRBV4-1 with TRBJ1-2; TRBD1 is a possible D gene (6 bases). Germline-derived CDR1 and CDR2 are MGHRA and YSYEKL. Trimming took 2 bases from V and 2 from J, leaving 21 bases between them. The CDR3 has 18 amino acids. Here the CDR3 reads CASSQNRFRGTTNYGYTF. The CDR3 bases are TGCGCCAGCAGCCAAAATCGATTTCGCGGGACAACGAACTATGGCTACACCTTC.

The chain combines TRBV5-1 with TRBJ2-7, with D perhaps TRBD2 (5 bases). Trimming removed 0 bases from V and 4 bases from J, with 8 bases in between. Germline-derived CDR1 and CDR2 are SGHRS and YFSETQ. CDR3 size: 13 residues. For the CDR3, the DNA is TGCGCCAGCAGCTTGGGTGGGGAGTACGAGCAGTACTTC. Translation: CASSLGGEYEQYF.

This clone has just one count. The chain uses TRBV3-1 (or the pseudogene TRBV3-2) and TRBJ1-5; D possibly corresponds to TRBD1 (6 bases). The ends were cut back, 4 bases at V and 7 bases at J, with 17 bases in the middle. This CDR3 region has 15 residues. The germline CDR1 and CDR2 sequences are LGHDT and YNNKEL (reference sequence). The CDR3: CASSPLRGVGQPQHF. The CDR3, as DNA: TGTGCCAGCAGCCCCCTTAGGGGGGTCGGGCAGCCCCAGCATTTT.

The chain recombines TRBV2 with TRBJ2-5; 11 nucleotides line up with TRBD2. V lost 11 bases to trimming and J lost 5 bases; unmatched junction nucleotides: 13. This CDR3 is built from 15 residues. The germline V gene encodes CDR1 SNHLY and CDR2 FYNNEI. CDR3 DNA: TGTGCCTCCAGTTTTAGCGGGGGGGCCGGGGAGACCCAGTACTTC. This translates into CASSFSGGAGETQYF.

This clone is a singleton in its sample. This chain links TRBV5-1 with TRBJ1-2, with a tentative D call TRBD1 (6 bases). CDR1 is SGHRS and CDR2 is YFSETQ in the germline V gene. This CDR3 contains 15 residues. V lost 0 bases and J lost 8, with 17 bases in between. CDR3 protein: CASSLDSSGAGGYTF. The DNA of the CDR3 is TGCGCCAGCAGCTTGGATTCTTCAGGGGCCGGGGGCTACACCTTC.